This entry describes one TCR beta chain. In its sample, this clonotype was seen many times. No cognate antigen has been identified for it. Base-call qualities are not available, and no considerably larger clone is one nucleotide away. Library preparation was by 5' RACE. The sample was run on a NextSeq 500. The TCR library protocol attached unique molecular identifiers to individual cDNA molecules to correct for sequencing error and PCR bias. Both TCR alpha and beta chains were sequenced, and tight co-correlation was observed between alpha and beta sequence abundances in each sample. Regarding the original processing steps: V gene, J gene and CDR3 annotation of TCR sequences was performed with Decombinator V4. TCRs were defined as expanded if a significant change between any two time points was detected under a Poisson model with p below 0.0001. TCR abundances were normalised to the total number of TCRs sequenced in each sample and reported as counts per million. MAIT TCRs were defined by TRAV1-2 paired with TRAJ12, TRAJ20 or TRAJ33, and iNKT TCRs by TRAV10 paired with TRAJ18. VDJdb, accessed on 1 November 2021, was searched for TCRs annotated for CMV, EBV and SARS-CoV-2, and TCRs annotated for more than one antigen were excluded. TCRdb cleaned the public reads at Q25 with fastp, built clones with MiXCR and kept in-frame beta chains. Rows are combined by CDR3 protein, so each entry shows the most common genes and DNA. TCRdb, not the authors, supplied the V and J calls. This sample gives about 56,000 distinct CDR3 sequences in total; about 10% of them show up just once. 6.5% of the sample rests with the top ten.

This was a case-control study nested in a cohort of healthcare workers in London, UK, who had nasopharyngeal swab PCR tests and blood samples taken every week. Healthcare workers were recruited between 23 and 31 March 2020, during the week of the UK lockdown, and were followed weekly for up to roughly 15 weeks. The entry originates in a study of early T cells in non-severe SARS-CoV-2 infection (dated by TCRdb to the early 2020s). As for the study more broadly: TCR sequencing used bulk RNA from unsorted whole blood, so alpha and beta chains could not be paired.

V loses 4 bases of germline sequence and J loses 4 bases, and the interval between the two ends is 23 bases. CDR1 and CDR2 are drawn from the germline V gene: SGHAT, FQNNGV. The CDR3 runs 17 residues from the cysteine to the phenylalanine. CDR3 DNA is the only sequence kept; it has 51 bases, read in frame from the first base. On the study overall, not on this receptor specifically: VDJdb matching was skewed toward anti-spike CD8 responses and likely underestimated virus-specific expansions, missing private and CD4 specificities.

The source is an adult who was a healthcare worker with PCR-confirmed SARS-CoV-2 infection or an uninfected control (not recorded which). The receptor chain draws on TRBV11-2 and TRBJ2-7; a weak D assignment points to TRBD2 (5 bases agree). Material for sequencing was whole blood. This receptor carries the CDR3 CASSSQNRRASGYEQYF. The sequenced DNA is TGTGCCAGCAGCTCCCAGAACCGGAGAGCGTCGGGGTACGAGCAGTACTTC.